This T cell receptor (beta chain) originates from a study of blood T cell repertoires in COVID-19. Profiling relied on immunoSEQ multiplex PCR, and the TCRdb table lists in-frame clones only, not all of them. Among 110,000 to 150,000 clones, 70% to 90% were seen once, and the ten largest hold approximately 1.4%. This CDR3 is built from 15 residues. Germline V gene lookup returns CDR1 MNHEY and CDR2 SVGAGI. V lost 0 bases, J lost 4 bases, and 12 bases lay in between. This clonotype originated in a woman in her sixties or seventies with acute or convalescent COVID-19. Sequenced material: peripheral blood. The chain joins TRBV6-5 to TRBJ1-1; maybe TRBD1 (6 bases). CDR3 DNA: TGTGCCAGCAGTTACTCCCCAGGGGAGAGCACTGAAGCTTTCTTT. Protein sequence: CASSYSPGESTEAFF.